The 29 T cell receptor beta chains given below trace back to one sample, sequenced in a study of shared clonotypes between healthy human individuals. The table came from immunoSEQ multiplex PCR; TCRdb's copy has only in-frame clones and leaves some out. The table has roughly 1,500,000 clones, about 98.5% seen once. The sequenced material came from naive CD4+ T cells sorted from blood. Described subset: CD45RA+ positively selected. These receptors were taken from a man younger than 40 in good health.

The chain carries TRBV7-9 and TRBJ2-3, with 11 bases that match TRBD2. With V trimmed by 5 bases and J by 0 bases, 7 bases remained unmatched. Germline V gives CDR1 SEHNR, CDR2 FQNEAQ (reference sequence). CDR3 length: 17 amino acids. In DNA form, the CDR3 reads TGTGCCAGCAGCACTGATCGGACTAGCGGGAGCACAGATACGCAGTATTTT. Its protein product is CASSTDRTSGSTDTQYF.

The gene calls are TRBV6-6 and TRBJ1-2; D ambiguous. Germline-derived CDR1 and CDR2 are MNHNY and SVGAGI (reference sequence). Deletions cut 4 bases from V and 7 bases from J, with 13 bases between. The CDR3 runs to 13 residues. CDR3 residues: CASSSVGLSGYTF. CDR3 nucleotide sequence: TGTGCCAGCAGTTCGGTCGGTCTCTCTGGCTACACCTTC.

Remarks on this clone: Different DNA sequences within this sample yield the same CDR3. This chain links TRBV5-1 with TRBJ2-7, with D possibly being TRBD2 (6 bases). In germline, CDR1 is SGHRS, CDR2 YFSETQ. Trimming cost V 4 bases and J 0 bases, with 14 bases left between them. The CDR3 loop spans 15 amino acids. This CDR3 is CASSLGVADSYEQYF. The CDR3 bases are TGCGCCAGCAGCCTCGGGGTAGCGGACTCCTACGAGCAGTACTTC.

The V gene is TRBV29-1, the J gene TRBJ2-7, with 11 bases that match TRBD2. With 6 bases clipped from V and 2 bases from J, the junction kept 6 bases outside the gene matches. Germline V gives CDR1 SQVTM, CDR2 ANQGSEA. There are 14 residues in the CDR3. The CDR3: CSVGSGLAAYEQYF. The CDR3 coding sequence is TGCAGCGTCGGATCGGGACTAGCGGCCTACGAGCAGTACTTC.

Only one count was recorded for this clone. The chain combines TRBV5-1 with TRBJ2-1; D not certain. Germline CDR1 SGHRS, CDR2 YFSETQ. V was pared by 3 bases and J by 4 bases, with 20 bases between. The CDR3 sequence is 17 residues long. The CDR3 sequence: CASSSPQSGTKYNEQFF. The CDR3 nucleotides read TGCGCCAGCAGCTCCCCACAGTCGGGTACTAAATACAATGAGCAGTTCTTC. The whole variable domain, filled in from reference TRBV5-1 and TRBJ2-1, reads KAGVTQTPRYLIKTRGQQVTLSCSPISGHRSVSWYQQTPGQGLQFLFEYFSETQRNKGNFPGRFSGRQFSNSRSEMNVSTLELGDSALYLCASSSPQSGTKYNEQFFGPGTRLTVL.

This chain links TRBV30 with TRBJ2-2, with TRBD2 matching 12 bases. V gave up 4 bases and J gave up 5 bases; unmatched junction bases: 2. The germline CDR1 and CDR2 sequences are GTSNPN and SVGIG (reference sequence). This CDR3 has 14 residues. Here the CDR3 DNA reads TGTGCCTGGAAAGGACTAGCGGGAACCGGGGAGCTGTTTTTT. Encoded protein: CAWKGLAGTGELFF. The full variable domain, rest sourced from reference TRBV30 and TRBJ2-2, is SQTIHQWPATLVQPVGSPLSLECTVEGTSNPNLYWYRQAAGRGLQLLFYSVGIGQISSEVPQNLSASRPQDRQFILSSKKLLLSDSGFYLCAWKGLAGTGELFFGEGSRLTVL.

The gene calls are TRBV5-1 and TRBJ2-1, with TRBD1 matching over 10 bases. Trimming removed 0 bases from V and 8 bases from J; junction bases left unmatched: 5. The CDR3 sequence is 15 residues long. In germline, CDR1 is SGHRS, CDR2 YFSETQ. Written as DNA, the CDR3 is TGCGCCAGCAGCTTGGCGGACAGGGGGACCGATGAGCAGTTCTTC. This sequence encodes CASSLADRGTDEQFF.

Remarks on this clone: Other DNA sequences from this sample encode an identical CDR3 as well. The chain is built from TRBV28 and TRBJ1-4, with D perhaps TRBD1 (5 bases). V lost 3 bases and J lost 1, with 9 bases in between. The CDR3 has 15 amino acids. Germline assignment: CDR1 MDHEN and CDR2 SYDVKM. The CDR3 sequence: CASSFPGGTNEKLFF. The CDR3 DNA reads TGTGCCAGCAGTTTCCCGGGGGGAACTAATGAAAAACTGTTTTTT.

The chain joins TRBV18 to TRBJ1-2; a possible D gene is TRBD1 (5 bases). The CDR3 covers 13 residues. V was clipped by 3 bases and J by 6 bases, with 11 bases between them. Germline lookup yields CDR1 KGHSH and CDR2 LQKENI. CDR3 sequence (DNA): TGTGCCAGCTCACCCGGCAGAGGGGATGGCTACACCTTC. It yields the protein CASSPGRGDGYTF.

This sequence joins TRBV11-2 and TRBJ1-2; 7 nucleotides match TRBD1. The junction had 9 bases not matched to a gene; V was cut back by 5 bases and J by 12 bases. This CDR3 contains 12 residues. Germline values: CDR1 SGHAT, CDR2 FQNNGV. CDR3 residues: CASSPSRGRNTF. The CDR3 coding sequence is TGTGCCAGCAGCCCTAGTAGGGGGCGCAACACCTTC.

Regarding this clone: Other DNA sequences of this sample code for an identical CDR3. V and J are TRBV5-6 and TRBJ2-2; D gene unclear. The V gene's germline CDR1 is SGHDT and CDR2 YYEEEE. The CDR3 runs 12 residues. V lost 0 bases, J lost 6 bases, and 3 bases lay in between. Written as DNA, the CDR3 is TGTGCCAGCAGCTTGGCGGCCGGGGAGCTGTTTTTT. Encoded protein: CASSLAAGELFF.

The CDR3 sequence: CATRETGHEKLFF. The CDR3 DNA sequence: TGTGCCACAAGGGAGACGGGCCATGAAAAACTGTTTTTT. V and J are TRBV6-1 and TRBJ1-4, with D unresolved. V shed 10 bases and J shed 6 bases, with 15 bases lying between them. This CDR3 contains 13 residues. Germline CDR1 MNHNS, CDR2 SASEGT.

This sequence joins TRBV11-2 and TRBJ1-4; no reliable D call. This CDR3 is 15 amino acids long. With 5 bases removed from V and 5 bases from J, the gap between germline ends came to 15 bases. Per the germline V gene, CDR1 is SGHAT and CDR2 is FQNNGV. The CDR3 DNA is TGTGCCAGCAGCGACGGACTGCCGGTGAATGAAAAACTGTTTTTT. Protein product: CASSDGLPVNEKLFF.

The gene calls are TRBV7-9 and TRBJ2-1; 8 bases are shared with TRBD2. Germline V lookup: CDR1 SEHNR, CDR2 FQNEAQ (reference sequence). This CDR3 comprises 15 residues. Trimming at V came to 3 bases and at J to 7 bases, leaving 8 bases not matched to a gene. The DNA for the CDR3 is TGTGCCAGCAGCTTGCTCCCCAGCGGGAGAAATGAGCAGTTCTTC. The encoded protein is CASSLLPSGRNEQFF.

The chain recombines TRBV7-3 with TRBJ2-1; 14 positions agree with TRBD2. This CDR3 region has 19 residues. V gave up 4 bases and J gave up 0 bases; unmatched junction bases: 8. Germline CDR1 reads SGHTA; CDR2 reads FQGTGA. The CDR3 DNA follows: TGTGCCAGCAGCTCGGGAACCGGGACTAGCGGGAGCTCCTACAATGAGCAGTTCTTC. It specifies CASSSGTGTSGSSYNEQFF.

This chain links TRBV10-1 with TRBJ2-2; no reliable D call. V was trimmed by 5 bases and J by 2 bases, leaving 9 bases between them. The CDR3 loop spans 14 amino acids. Germline V gives CDR1 WNHNN, CDR2 SYGVQD (reference sequence). The CDR3 nucleotides are TGCGCCAGCAGTCCCGCCTACAACACCGGGGAGCTGTTTTTT. It translates to CASSPAYNTGELFF.

CDR3 protein: CASSSRAGSSYEQYF. CDR3 nucleotide sequence: TGTGCCAGCAGCTCCCGGGCGGGGAGCTCCTACGAGCAGTACTTC. The V call is TRBV7-8, the J call TRBJ2-7; D may be TRBD2 (6 bases). The length of the CDR3 is 15 residues. Germline V gives CDR1 SGHVS, CDR2 FQNEAQ. The V gene lost 4 bases and the J gene lost 0 bases, with 13 bases spanning the gap.

The J gene is TRBJ1-1, the V gene TRBV10-3; D is ambiguous. The germline CDR1 and CDR2 sequences are ENHRY and SYGVKD. The CDR3 is 14 amino acids. V lost 3 bases to trimming and J lost 1 base, with 9 bases between them. The CDR3 sequence: CAISEVLGNTEAFF. CDR3 DNA sequence: TGTGCCATCAGTGAAGTTCTGGGGAACACTGAAGCTTTCTTT.

V and J are TRBV5-5 and TRBJ1-1; D call uncertain. Trimming took 0 bases from V and 4 from J, leaving 13 bases between them. The CDR3 covers 15 residues. Germline V gene data show CDR1 as SGHKS and CDR2 as YYEKEE (reference sequence). CDR3 protein: CASSLAGPPSTEAFF. DNA of the CDR3: TGTGCCAGCAGCTTGGCCGGCCCCCCGAGCACTGAAGCTTTCTTT. Drawing the rest from reference TRBV5-5 and TRBJ1-1, the complete variable domain is DAGVTQSPTHLIKTRGQQVTLRCSPISGHKSVSWYQQVLGQGPQFIFQYYEKEERGRGNFPDRFSARQFPNYSSELNVNALLLGDSALYLCASSLAGPPSTEAFFGQGTRLTVV.

This chain uses TRBV5-1 with TRBJ1-1; a possible D gene is TRBD1 (6 bases). CDR1 SGHRS and CDR2 YFSETQ come from the germline V gene. V shed 7 bases and J shed 4 bases, with 17 bases lying between them. This CDR3 is 14 amino acids long. The CDR3, as DNA: TGCGCCAGCCGTAGGGTACAGGGCGGCACTGAAGCTTTCTTT. Translation gives CASRRVQGGTEAFF. The full variable domain, its missing parts supplied by reference TRBV5-1 and TRBJ1-1, is KAGVTQTPRYLIKTRGQQVTLSCSPISGHRSVSWYQQTPGQGLQFLFEYFSETQRNKGNFPGRFSGRQFSNSRSEMNVSTLELGDSALYLCASRRVQGGTEAFFGQGTRLTVV.

V gene TRBV28 combines with J gene TRBJ2-3, with a possible D match to TRBD2 (6 bases). This CDR3 is 14 amino acids long. CDR1 is MDHEN, CDR2 SYDVKM, per germline. V was clipped by 8 bases and J by 3 bases, with 15 bases between them. The CDR3 sequence is CASLGLQGTDTQYF. Here the CDR3 DNA reads TGTGCCAGCCTGGGACTCCAAGGAACAGATACGCAGTATTTT.

CDR3 loop: CASRPGEATLEFF. For the CDR3, the DNA is TGTGCCAGCAGGCCAGGCGAGGCGACACTGGAGTTCTTC. V gene TRBV11-2 combines with J gene TRBJ2-1; D is unclear. This CDR3 spans 13 amino acids. The germline V gene has CDR1 SGHAT and CDR2 FQNNGV. Trimming took off 6 bases at V and 14 bases at J, with 20 bases between the two ends.

The gene calls are TRBV2 and TRBJ2-7, with 9 positions matching TRBD1. The CDR3 length is 15 residues. Germline CDR1 is SNHLY and CDR2 is FYNNEI. V dropped 8 bases and J dropped 1; count of bases not matched to a gene: 9. Here the CDR3 reads CASAGGGTGSYEQYF. The CDR3 DNA reads as TGTGCCAGCGCCGGGGGCGGGACAGGGTCCTACGAGCAGTACTTC.

The V and J genes are TRBV9 and TRBJ1-4, with TRBD1 as a possible D gene (5 bases). Trimming cost V 1 base and J 6 bases, with 13 bases left between them. The CDR3 contains 15 residues. CDR1 SGDLS and CDR2 YYNGEE come from the germline V gene. The CDR3 region has the DNA TGTGCCAGCAGCGTAACCGGGACCAGGGATGAAAAACTGTTTTTT. Translating gives CASSVTGTRDEKLFF. Combining the CDR3 with reference TRBV9 and TRBJ1-4 gives the whole variable domain DSGVTQTPKHLITATGQRVTLRCSPRSGDLSVYWYQQSLDQGLQFLIQYYNGEERAKGNILERFSAQQFPDLHSELNLSSLELGDSALYFCASSVTGTRDEKLFFGSGTQLSVL.

This chain joins TRBV5-4 and TRBJ2-7, with 8 positions matching TRBD1. CDR3 length equals 15 residues. V lost 0 bases to trimming and J lost 5 bases; unmatched junction nucleotides: 7. The germline V gene encodes CDR1 SGHNT and CDR2 YYREEE (reference sequence). This CDR3 reads CASSLGVDRDHEQYF. The CDR3 DNA reads TGTGCCAGCAGCTTGGGAGTGGACAGGGACCACGAGCAGTACTTC.

The rearrangement links TRBV7-2 to TRBJ2-3; D is undetermined. The V end lost 5 bases, the J end lost 4 bases, and 4 bases lay between the germline ends. The CDR3 contains 11 residues. Germline V gives CDR1 SGHTA, CDR2 FQGNSA. CDR3 protein: CASSEADTQYF. Written as DNA, the CDR3 is TGTGCCAGCAGCGAAGCAGATACGCAGTATTTT. The full variable domain, its missing parts supplied by reference TRBV7-2 and TRBJ2-3, is GAGVSQSPSNKVTEKGKDVELRCDPISGHTALYWYRQSLGQGLEFLIYFQGNSAPDKSGLPSDRFSAERTGGSVSTLTIQRTQQEDSAVYLCASSEADTQYFGPGTRLTVL.

This clone was seen only once. V and J are TRBV19 and TRBJ2-7; D is uncertain. The CDR3 is made up of 13 amino acids. The germline gives CDR1 LNHDA, CDR2 SQIVND (reference sequence). V was pared by 3 bases and J by 0 bases, with 6 bases between. CDR3 region: CASSIPLSYEQYF. CDR3 DNA sequence: TGTGCCAGTAGTATTCCCCTCTCCTACGAGCAGTACTTC.

This chain connects TRBV5-4 to TRBJ2-5; the D gene is possibly TRBD1 (6 bases). This CDR3 contains 16 residues. Germline V gene data show CDR1 as SGHNT and CDR2 as YYREEE (reference sequence). Trimming shortened V by 0 bases and J by 5 bases, and 17 bases separated the two germline ends. The CDR3 sequence is CASSLGGRAGEETQYF. Here the CDR3 DNA reads TGTGCCAGCAGCTTGGGGGGACGGGCAGGGGAGGAGACCCAGTACTTC.

The V and J genes are TRBV11-2 and TRBJ1-4, with D possibly TRBD1 on 6 matching bases. CDR1 is SGHAT and CDR2 is FQNNGV in the germline V gene. Trimming stripped 5 bases from V and 8 bases from J, with 12 bases between. CDR3 length equals 13 residues. The CDR3 region is CASSPGDYEKLFF. The CDR3 region has the DNA TGTGCCAGCAGCCCAGGGGATTACGAAAAACTGTTTTTT.